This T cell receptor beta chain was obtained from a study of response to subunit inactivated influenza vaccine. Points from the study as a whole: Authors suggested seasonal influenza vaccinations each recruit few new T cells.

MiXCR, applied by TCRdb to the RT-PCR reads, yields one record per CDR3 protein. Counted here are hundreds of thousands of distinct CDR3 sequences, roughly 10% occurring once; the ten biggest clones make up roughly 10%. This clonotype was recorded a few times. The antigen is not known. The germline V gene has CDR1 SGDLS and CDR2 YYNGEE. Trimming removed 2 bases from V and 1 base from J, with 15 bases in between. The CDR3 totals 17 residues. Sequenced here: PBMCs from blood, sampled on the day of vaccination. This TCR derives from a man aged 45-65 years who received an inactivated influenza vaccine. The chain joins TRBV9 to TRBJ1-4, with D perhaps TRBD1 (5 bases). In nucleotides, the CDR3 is TGTGCCAGCAGCGTTAGCATCGGGGCTGGAACTAATGAAAAACTGTTTTTT. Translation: CASSVSIGAGTNEKLFF.